This T cell receptor (beta chain) was captured by sequencing in a study of blood T cell repertoires in COVID-19. Study overall: Collection of acute and convalescent COVID-19 samples took place in the United States, Italy and Spain. T cells, B-cell-depleted T cells, or PBMCs supplied cDNA or gDNA.

Generated by immunoSEQ multiplex PCR, the TCRdb table keeps only in-frame clones and is missing some. The sample includes about 490,000 clones, roughly 85% of them seen just once. Germline assignment: CDR1 SGHDT and CDR2 YYEEEE. CDR3 size: 18 residues. The junction had 10 bases not matched to a gene; V was cut back by 0 bases and J by 0 bases. The J gene is TRBJ2-3, the V gene TRBV5-6; 7 bases align to TRBD1. Source material: peripheral blood. The sequence was obtained from a human donor in a cohort sampled during active COVID-19. The CDR3 is CASSLVGQRHTSTDTQYF. CDR3 in DNA: TGTGCCAGCAGCTTGGTGGGACAGAGGCATACTAGCACAGATACGCAGTATTTT. The complete variable domain, with remaining parts taken from reference TRBV5-6 and TRBJ2-3, reads DAGVTQSPTHLIKTRGQQVTLRCSPKSGHDTVSWYQQALGQGPQFIFQYYEEEERQRGNFPDRFSGHQFPNYSSELNVNALLLGDSALYLCASSLVGQRHTSTDTQYFGPGTRLTVL.